These T cell receptor beta chains were read from a single sample in a study of T cell clusters in autoimmune cytopenias. TCRdb reanalyzed the multiplex PCR reads, giving one entry per CDR3 protein sequence and no DNA. The table for this sample gives some 4,000 distinct CDR3 sequences. Material for sequencing was peripheral blood. These receptors all come from a human donor with an autoimmune cytopenia or autoimmune hepatitis (not recorded which). Each CDR3 is given with its conserved first and last residue. Fields, in order: V gene, J gene, clone size, CDR3 protein. Where a row states a size, it is once, few, many or the class of an expanded clone; other rows omit it.

V gene: TRBV12-3/TRBV12-4; J gene: TRBJ2-7; clone size: -; CDR3 protein: CASSLTVAGGYEQYF
V gene: TRBV27; J gene: TRBJ1-4; clone size: -; CDR3 protein: CASSLSGGREKLFF
V gene: TRBV30; J gene: TRBJ1-2; clone size: medium-sized; CDR3 protein: CAWRGRNPNYGYTF
V gene: TRBV6-5; J gene: TRBJ2-1; clone size: medium-sized; CDR3 protein: CASSRQGGEQFF
V gene: TRBV5-4; J gene: TRBJ2-7; clone size: -; CDR3 protein: CASSQAEGEQYF
V gene: TRBV24-1; J gene: TRBJ2-2; clone size: -; CDR3 protein: CATSGVTGELFF
V gene: TRBV6-5; J gene: TRBJ2-1; clone size: -; CDR3 protein: CASSYSGLAGVYNEQFF
V gene: TRBV30; J gene: TRBJ2-3; clone size: -; CDR3 protein: CACSRGASTDTQYF
V gene: TRBV29-1; J gene: TRBJ2-1; clone size: medium-sized; CDR3 protein: CSVVLAGASYNEQFF
V gene: TRBV19; J gene: TRBJ2-2; clone size: medium-sized; CDR3 protein: CASSPDRNTGELFF
V gene: TRBV29-1; J gene: TRBJ1-2; clone size: medium-sized; CDR3 protein: CSVDKKGESNYGYTF
V gene: TRBV6-5; J gene: TRBJ2-7; clone size: medium-sized; CDR3 protein: CASSDPGTDEQYF
V gene: TRBV20-1; J gene: TRBJ2-5; clone size: -; CDR3 protein: CSAAPSRDRFQETQYF
V gene: TRBV19; J gene: TRBJ2-5; clone size: -; CDR3 protein: CASSLSSGTPGETQYF
V gene: TRBV27; J gene: TRBJ2-1; clone size: -; CDR3 protein: CASSLGTSGGAAYNEQFF
V gene: TRBV29-1; J gene: TRBJ2-1; clone size: medium-sized; CDR3 protein: CSVRTSDYNEQFF
V gene: TRBV7-6; J gene: TRBJ1-6; clone size: medium-sized; CDR3 protein: CASSLGQISNSPLHF